This TCR beta chain was captured in a study of memory CD4+ T cells and cytomegalovirus serostatus. Profiling relied on immunoSEQ multiplex PCR, and the TCRdb table lists in-frame clones only, not all of them. The table records tens of thousands of clones, roughly 76% of them present only once. Germline V CDR1 and CDR2: MNHNS, SASEGT. This CDR3 comprises 16 residues. V shed 1 base and J shed 5 bases, with 15 bases lying between them. The sort gate was single viable CD3+CD4+CD8-CD45RO+ cells for memory CD4+ T cells. CD4+ T cells were isolated by positive magnetic selection. The chain is built from TRBV6-1 and TRBJ2-1, with D possibly being TRBD1 (5 bases). The receptor was isolated from an adult in good health and CMV-seropositive. Sequencing was performed on memory CD4+ T cells from blood. The CDR3 DNA reads as TGTGCCAGCAGTGAAGGGGTAAGGGGCATCGACAATGAGCAGTTCTTC. Translation gives CASSEGVRGIDNEQFF.